Listed here is a single T cell receptor beta chain. Its matching antigen is unknown. This CDR3 has 14 residues. The germline V and J ends were trimmed by 5 bases and 3 bases, with 13 bases remaining between them. The germline V gene encodes CDR1 SEHNR and CDR2 FQNEAQ (reference sequence). This sample is drawn from a study of OX40 agonist ivuxolimab in advanced cancers. Study details: Patient treatment consisted of intravenous ivuxolimab administration every 2 weeks at 0.01 to 10 mg/kg.

Study-wide results and caveats: The work left the antigen specificity of expanded peripheral T cells undetermined. Those patients achieving a partial response at 0.1-3.0 mg/kg showed among the lowest clonal expansion. CD8+ T cells were the subset that, on average, had more expanded clones than CD4+.

The protocol was immunoSEQ multiplex PCR, while the TCRdb copy is restricted to in-frame clones and leaves out a portion. The profile shows 45,000 to 50,000 clones, about 81% of them singletons. The sample in question was CD4+ or CD8+ T cells sorted from blood, obtained in a trial of the OX40 agonist ivuxolimab. The TCR sequence derives from an adult with an advanced solid tumor such as melanoma, head and neck, liver or kidney cancer. The chain recombines TRBV7-9 with TRBJ1-1, with D possibly TRBD1 on 5 matching bases. Here the CDR3 DNA reads TGTGCCAGCAGCGAACGGGGCAGGGACACTGAAGCTTTCTTT. Its protein product is CASSERGRDTEAFF.